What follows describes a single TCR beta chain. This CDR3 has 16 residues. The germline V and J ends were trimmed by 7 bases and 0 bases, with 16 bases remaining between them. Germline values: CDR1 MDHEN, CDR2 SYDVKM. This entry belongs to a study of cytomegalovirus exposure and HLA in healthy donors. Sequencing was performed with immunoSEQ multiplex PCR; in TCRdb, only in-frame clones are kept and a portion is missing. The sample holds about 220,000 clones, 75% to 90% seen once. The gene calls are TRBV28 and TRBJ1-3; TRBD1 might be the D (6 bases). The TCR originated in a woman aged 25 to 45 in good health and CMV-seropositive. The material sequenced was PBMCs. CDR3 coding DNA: TGTGCCAGCACTACTCCACAGGGTTACTCTGGAAACACCATATATTTT. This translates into CASTTPQGYSGNTIYF.